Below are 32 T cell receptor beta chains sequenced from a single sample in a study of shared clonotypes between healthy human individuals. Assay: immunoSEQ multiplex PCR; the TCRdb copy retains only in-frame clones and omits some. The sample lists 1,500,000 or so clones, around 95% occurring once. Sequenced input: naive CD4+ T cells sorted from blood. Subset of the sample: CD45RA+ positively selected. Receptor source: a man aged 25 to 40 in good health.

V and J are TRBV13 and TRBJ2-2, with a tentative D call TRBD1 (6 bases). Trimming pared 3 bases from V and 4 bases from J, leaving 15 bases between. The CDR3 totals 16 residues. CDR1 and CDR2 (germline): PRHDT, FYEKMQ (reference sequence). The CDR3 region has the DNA TGTGCCAGCAGCTTTAAGCCAGGGGTTTCCACCGGGGAGCTGTTTTTT. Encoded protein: CASSFKPGVSTGELFF.

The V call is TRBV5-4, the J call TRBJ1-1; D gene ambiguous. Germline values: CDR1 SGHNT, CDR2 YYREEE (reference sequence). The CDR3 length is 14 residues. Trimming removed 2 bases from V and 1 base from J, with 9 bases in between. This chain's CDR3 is CASSFRRENTEAFF. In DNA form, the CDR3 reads TGTGCCAGCAGCTTCCGACGGGAGAACACTGAAGCTTTCTTT.

The CDR3 sequence is CASKGRWGNQPQHF. CDR3 bases: TGTGCCAGCAAGGGGCGCTGGGGCAATCAGCCCCAGCATTTT. This rearrangement joins TRBV28 to TRBJ1-5; TRBD1 is a possible D gene (5 bases). The V and J ends lost 7 bases and 2 bases respectively, with 12 bases between them. Germline values: CDR1 MDHEN, CDR2 SYDVKM. The CDR3 is 14 amino acids.

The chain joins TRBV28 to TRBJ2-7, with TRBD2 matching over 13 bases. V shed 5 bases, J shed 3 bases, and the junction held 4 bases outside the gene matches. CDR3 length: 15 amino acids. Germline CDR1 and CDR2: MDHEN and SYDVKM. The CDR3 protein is CASSRTSGSVYEQYF. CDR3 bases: TGTGCCAGCAGTCGGACTAGCGGGAGTGTCTACGAGCAGTACTTC. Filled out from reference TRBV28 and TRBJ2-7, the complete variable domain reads DVKVTQSSRYLVKRTGEKVFLECVQDMDHENMFWYRQDPGLGLRLIYFSYDVKMKEKGDIPEGYSVSREKKERFSLILESASTNQTSMYLCASSRTSGSVYEQYFGPGTRLTVT.

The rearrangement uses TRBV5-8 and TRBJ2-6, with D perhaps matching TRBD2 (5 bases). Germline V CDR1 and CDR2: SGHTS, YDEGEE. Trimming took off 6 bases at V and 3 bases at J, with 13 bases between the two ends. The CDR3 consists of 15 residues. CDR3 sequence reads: CASTTRVHGANVLTF. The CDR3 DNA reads TGTGCCAGCACCACGAGGGTACATGGGGCCAACGTCCTGACTTTC.

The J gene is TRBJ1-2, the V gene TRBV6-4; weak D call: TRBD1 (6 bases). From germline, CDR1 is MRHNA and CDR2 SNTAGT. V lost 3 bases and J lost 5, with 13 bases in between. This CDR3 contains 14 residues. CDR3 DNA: TGTGCCAGCAGTGATACAGGGTTGGGATATGGCTACACCTTC. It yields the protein CASSDTGLGYGYTF.

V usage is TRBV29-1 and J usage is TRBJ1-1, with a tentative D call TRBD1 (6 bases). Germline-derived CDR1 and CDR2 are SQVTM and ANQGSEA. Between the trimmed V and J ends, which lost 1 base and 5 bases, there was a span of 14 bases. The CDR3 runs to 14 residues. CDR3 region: CSVEVITGPTEAFF. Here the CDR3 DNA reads TGCAGCGTTGAAGTCATTACAGGGCCGACTGAAGCTTTCTTT.

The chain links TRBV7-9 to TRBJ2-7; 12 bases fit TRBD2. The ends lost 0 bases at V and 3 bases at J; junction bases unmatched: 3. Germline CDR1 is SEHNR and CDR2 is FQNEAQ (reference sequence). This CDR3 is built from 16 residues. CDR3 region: CASSLALGLAGYEQYF. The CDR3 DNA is TGTGCCAGCAGCTTAGCGTTGGGACTAGCGGGCTACGAGCAGTACTTC.

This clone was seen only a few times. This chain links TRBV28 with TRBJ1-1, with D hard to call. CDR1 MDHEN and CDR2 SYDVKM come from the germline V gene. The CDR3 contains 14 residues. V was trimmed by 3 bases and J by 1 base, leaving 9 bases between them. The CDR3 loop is CASSFGGSNTEAFF. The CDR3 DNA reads TGTGCCAGCAGTTTCGGAGGGTCGAACACTGAAGCTTTCTTT.

The CDR3 protein is CASRLGPVNTEAFF. The CDR3 DNA sequence: TGCGCCAGCAGACTGGGGCCAGTGAACACTGAAGCTTTCTTT. This rearrangement joins TRBV5-1 to TRBJ1-1; D is perhaps TRBD1 (5 bases). This CDR3 is 14 amino acids long. V gave up 5 bases and J gave up 0 bases, with 11 bases separating them. Looked up from germline, CDR1 is SGHRS and CDR2 is YFSETQ.

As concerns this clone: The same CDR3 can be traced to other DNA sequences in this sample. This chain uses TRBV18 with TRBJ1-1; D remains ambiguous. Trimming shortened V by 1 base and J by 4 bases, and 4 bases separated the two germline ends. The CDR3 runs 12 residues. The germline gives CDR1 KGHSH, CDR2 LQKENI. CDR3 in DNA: TGTGCCAGCTCACCACTAGGCACTGAAGCTTTCTTT. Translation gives CASSPLGTEAFF.

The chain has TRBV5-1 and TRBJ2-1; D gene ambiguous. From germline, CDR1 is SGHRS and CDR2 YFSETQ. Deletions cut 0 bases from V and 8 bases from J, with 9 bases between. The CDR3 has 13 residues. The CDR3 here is CASSLGQRDEQFF. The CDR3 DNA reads TGCGCCAGCAGCTTGGGTCAAAGGGATGAGCAGTTCTTC.

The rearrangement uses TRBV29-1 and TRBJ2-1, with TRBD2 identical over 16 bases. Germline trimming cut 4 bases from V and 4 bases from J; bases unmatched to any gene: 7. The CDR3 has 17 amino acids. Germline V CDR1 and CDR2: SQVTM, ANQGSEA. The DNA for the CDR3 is TGCAGCGTTGGGGGACTAGCGGGAGGGCGTAGGTACAATGAGCAGTTCTTC. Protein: CSVGGLAGGRRYNEQFF.

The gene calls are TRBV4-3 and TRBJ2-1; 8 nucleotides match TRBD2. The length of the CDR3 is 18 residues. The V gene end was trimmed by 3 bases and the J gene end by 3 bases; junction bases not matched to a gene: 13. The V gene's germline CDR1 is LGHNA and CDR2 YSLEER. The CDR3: CASSHVKGSGNLYNEQFF. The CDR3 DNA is TGCGCCAGCAGCCACGTGAAAGGTAGCGGGAACCTCTACAATGAGCAGTTCTTC.

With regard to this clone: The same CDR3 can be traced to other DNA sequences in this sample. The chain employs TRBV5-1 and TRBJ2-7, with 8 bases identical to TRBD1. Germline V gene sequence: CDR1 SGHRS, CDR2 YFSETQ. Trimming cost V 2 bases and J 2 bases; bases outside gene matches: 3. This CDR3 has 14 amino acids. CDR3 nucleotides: TGCGCCAGCAGCTTAGAGACAGGGGCCTACGAGCAGTACTTC. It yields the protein CASSLETGAYEQYF. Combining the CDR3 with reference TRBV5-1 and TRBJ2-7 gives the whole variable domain KAGVTQTPRYLIKTRGQQVTLSCSPISGHRSVSWYQQTPGQGLQFLFEYFSETQRNKGNFPGRFSGRQFSNSRSEMNVSTLELGDSALYLCASSLETGAYEQYFGPGTRLTVT.

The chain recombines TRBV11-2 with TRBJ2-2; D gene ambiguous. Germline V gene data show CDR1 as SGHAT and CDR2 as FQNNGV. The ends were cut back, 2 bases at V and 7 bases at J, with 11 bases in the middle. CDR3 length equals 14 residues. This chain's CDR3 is CASSLNLVSGELFF. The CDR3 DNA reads TGTGCCAGCAGCTTAAACCTAGTCAGCGGGGAGCTGTTTTTT.

The CDR3 reads CASSLKAGVYVQYF. DNA of the CDR3: TGTGCCAGCAGCTTAAAGGCGGGAGTGTATGTGCAGTACTTC. The V gene is TRBV7-8, the J gene TRBJ2-7, with TRBD2 identical over 7 bases. The V and J ends lost 2 bases and 9 bases, in that order; junction bases with no gene match: 10. The CDR3 totals 14 residues. Germline assignment: CDR1 SGHVS and CDR2 FQNEAQ.

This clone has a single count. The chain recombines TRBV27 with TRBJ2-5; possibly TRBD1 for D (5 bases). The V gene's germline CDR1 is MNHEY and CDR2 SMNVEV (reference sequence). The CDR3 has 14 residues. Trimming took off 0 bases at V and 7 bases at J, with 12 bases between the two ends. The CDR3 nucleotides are TGTGCCAGCAGTTTATCTGTCCGGCAGGGGACCCAGTACTTC. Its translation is CASSLSVRQGTQYF.

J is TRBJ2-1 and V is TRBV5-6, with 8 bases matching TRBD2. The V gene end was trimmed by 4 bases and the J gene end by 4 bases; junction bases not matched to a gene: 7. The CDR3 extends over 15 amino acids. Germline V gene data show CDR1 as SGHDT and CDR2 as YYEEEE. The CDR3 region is CASSRRAGVYNEQFF. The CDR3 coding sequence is TGTGCCAGCAGCCGACGAGCGGGGGTATACAATGAGCAGTTCTTC.

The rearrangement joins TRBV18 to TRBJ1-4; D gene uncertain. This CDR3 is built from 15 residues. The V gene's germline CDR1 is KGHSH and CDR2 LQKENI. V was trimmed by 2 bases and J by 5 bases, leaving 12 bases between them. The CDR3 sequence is CASSPATLKNEKLFF. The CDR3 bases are TGTGCCAGCTCACCAGCGACACTGAAGAATGAAAAACTGTTTTTT. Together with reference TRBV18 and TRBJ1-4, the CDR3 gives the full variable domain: NAGVMQNPRHLVRRRGQEARLRCSPMKGHSHVYWYRQLPEEGLKFMVYLQKENIIDESGMPKERFSAEFPKEGPSILRIQQVVRGDSAAYFCASSPATLKNEKLFFGSGTQLSVL.

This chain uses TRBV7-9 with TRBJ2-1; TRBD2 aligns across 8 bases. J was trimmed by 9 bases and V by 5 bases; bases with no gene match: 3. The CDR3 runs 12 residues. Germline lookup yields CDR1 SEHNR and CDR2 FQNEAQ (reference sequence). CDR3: CASSPRGGEQFF. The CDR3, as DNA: TGTGCCAGCAGCCCCCGGGGGGGTGAGCAGTTCTTC.

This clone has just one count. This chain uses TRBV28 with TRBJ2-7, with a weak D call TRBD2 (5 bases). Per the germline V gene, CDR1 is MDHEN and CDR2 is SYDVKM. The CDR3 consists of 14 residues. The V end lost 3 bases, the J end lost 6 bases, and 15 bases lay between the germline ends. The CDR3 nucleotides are TGTGCCAGCAGTTTTCCAGGACTGGCTGGCGAGCAGTACTTC. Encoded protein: CASSFPGLAGEQYF.

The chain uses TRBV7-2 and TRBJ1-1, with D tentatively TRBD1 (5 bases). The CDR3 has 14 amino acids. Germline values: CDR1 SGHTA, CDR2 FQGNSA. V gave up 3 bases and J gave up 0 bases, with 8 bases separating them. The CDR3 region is CASSLGPLNTEAFF. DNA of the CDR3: TGTGCCAGCAGCTTGGGACCGCTGAACACTGAAGCTTTCTTT.

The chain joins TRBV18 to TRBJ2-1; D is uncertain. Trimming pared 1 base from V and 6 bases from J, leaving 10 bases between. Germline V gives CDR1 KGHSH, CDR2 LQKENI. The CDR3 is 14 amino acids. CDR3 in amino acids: CASSPRPRSNEQFF. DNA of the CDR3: TGTGCCAGCTCACCACGGCCGCGGAGCAATGAGCAGTTCTTC.

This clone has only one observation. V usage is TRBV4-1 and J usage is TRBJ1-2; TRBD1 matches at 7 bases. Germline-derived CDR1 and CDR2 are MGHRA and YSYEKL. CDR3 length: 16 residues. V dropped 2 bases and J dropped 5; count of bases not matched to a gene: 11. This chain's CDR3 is CASSQTMTGSLYGYTF. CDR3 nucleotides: TGCGCCAGCAGCCAAACTATGACAGGGAGTTTATATGGCTACACCTTC.

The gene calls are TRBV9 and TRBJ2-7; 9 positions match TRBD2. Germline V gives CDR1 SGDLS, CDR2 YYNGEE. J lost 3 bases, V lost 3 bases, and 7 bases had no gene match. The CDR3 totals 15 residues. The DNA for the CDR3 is TGTGCCAGCAGCGCCGGAGGGACTAGCATCTACGAGCAGTACTTC. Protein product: CASSAGGTSIYEQYF.

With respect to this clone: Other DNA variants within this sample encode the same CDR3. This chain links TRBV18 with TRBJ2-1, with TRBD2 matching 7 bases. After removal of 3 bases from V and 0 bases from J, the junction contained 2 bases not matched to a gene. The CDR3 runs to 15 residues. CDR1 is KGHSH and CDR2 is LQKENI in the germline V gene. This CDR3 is CASSPVAGSYNEQFF. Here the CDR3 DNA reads TGTGCCAGCTCACCGGTAGCGGGCTCCTACAATGAGCAGTTCTTC.

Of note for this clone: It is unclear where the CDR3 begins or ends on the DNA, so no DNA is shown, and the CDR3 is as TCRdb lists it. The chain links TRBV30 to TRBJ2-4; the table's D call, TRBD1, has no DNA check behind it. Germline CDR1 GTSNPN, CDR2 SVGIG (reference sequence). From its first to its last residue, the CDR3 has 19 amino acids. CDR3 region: CAWSESGPHSVLRRRIQYF.

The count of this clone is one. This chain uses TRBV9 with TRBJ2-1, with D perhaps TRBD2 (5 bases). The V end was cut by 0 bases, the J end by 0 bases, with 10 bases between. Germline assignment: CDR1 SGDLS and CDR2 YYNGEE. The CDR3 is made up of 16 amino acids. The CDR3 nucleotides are TGTGCCAGCAGCGTAGCTGCGGACTTCTCCTACAATGAGCAGTTCTTC. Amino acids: CASSVAADFSYNEQFF.

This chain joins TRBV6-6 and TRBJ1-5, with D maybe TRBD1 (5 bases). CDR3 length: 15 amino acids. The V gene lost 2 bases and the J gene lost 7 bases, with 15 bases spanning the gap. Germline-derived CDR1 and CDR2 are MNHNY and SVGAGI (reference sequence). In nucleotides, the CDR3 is TGTGCCAGCAGTTACCGACCAGGGAAAAGCCAGCCCCAGCATTTT. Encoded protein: CASSYRPGKSQPQHF.

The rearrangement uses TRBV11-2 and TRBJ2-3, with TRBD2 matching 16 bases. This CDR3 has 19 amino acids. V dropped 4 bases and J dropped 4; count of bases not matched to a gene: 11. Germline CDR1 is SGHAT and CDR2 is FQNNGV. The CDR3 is CASSSGTSGRGLRADTQYF. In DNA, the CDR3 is TGTGCCAGCAGCTCCGGGACTAGCGGGAGGGGCCTTAGGGCAGATACGCAGTATTTT.

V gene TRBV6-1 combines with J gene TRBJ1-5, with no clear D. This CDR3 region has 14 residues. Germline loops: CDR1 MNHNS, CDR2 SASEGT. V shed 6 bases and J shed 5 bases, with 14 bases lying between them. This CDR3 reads CASRVTLAHQPQHF. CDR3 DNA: TGTGCCAGCAGGGTTACATTGGCCCATCAGCCCCAGCATTTT.